Described below is a single T cell receptor beta chain sequence and its context. V was clipped by 4 bases and J by 5 bases, with 23 bases between them. CDR1 is SEHNR and CDR2 is FQNEAQ in the germline V gene (reference sequence). The CDR3 spans 17 residues. Measured with immunoSEQ multiplex PCR; TCRdb has only the in-frame clones, and not every one. The sample lists about 40,000 clones; 70% to 85% were seen once. The data belong to a study of blood T cell repertoires in COVID-19. Study information: PBMCs, B-cell-depleted T cells, or T cells provided the cDNA or gDNA that made up the material.

This rearrangement joins TRBV7-9 to TRBJ2-5; D may be TRBD2 (5 bases). Sequenced: peripheral blood. This receptor was obtained from a human donor with acute or convalescent COVID-19. The donor label of this sample is uncertain. In DNA, the CDR3 is TGTGCCAGCAGCTCCGGGGTAGCAGCCGAGGAGAGGGAGACCCAGTACTTC. This translates into CASSSGVAAEERETQYF. The entire variable domain, with the rest obtained from reference TRBV7-9 and TRBJ2-5, is as follows: DTGVSQNPRHKITKRGQNVTFRCDPISEHNRLYWYRQTLGQGPEFLTYFQNEAQLEKSRLLSDRFSAERPKGSFSTLEIQRTEQGDSAMYLCASSSGVAAEERETQYFGPGTRLLVL.